This T cell receptor (beta chain) was recorded in a study of cytomegalovirus exposure and HLA in healthy donors (dated by TCRdb to 2016 to 2017). Some background on the complete study: According to an earlier analysis of 587 of the donors, about 179 million T cells yielded 95 million to 140 million unique TCR beta sequences and approximately 280 Gb of sequence data. Among roughly 400 genotyped donors of the cohort, an average of about 240,000 unique TCR beta nucleotide sequences was sequenced per donor, of which about 20% were non-productive. Every discovery cohort repertoire had been produced on one sequencing platform. Because of strong linkage in the cohort, roughly five DR-DQ haplotypes were treated as single units for association and clustering. Using immunosequencing, the study profiled T cell repertoires from about 620 subjects and related those repertoires to cytomegalovirus serostatus. HLA typing covered class I and class II loci at four-digit resolution. High-throughput TCR immunosequencing, statistical association of individual TCRs with disease status, and machine learning were combined to predict cytomegalovirus infection status. An earlier analysis of around 540 of the donors applied high-throughput TCR beta sequencing to assess whether each TCR beta V gene segment acted as functional or pseudogenic. An early release that covered 500 to 800 HLA-typed donors contained approximately 320 gigabases of sequencing data and approximately 85 million unique TCR sequences. In a later analysis, previously published TCR beta repertoires from about 670 donors were re-analyzed and high-resolution HLA genotyping was added so that TCR occurrence patterns could be studied. In a later genetic analysis, genome-wide SNP genotypes for about three fifths of the roughly 670 donors were used, and that subset was treated as a discovery cohort. Of the 350 to 400 genotyped donors, roughly 80% fell in the genetic ancestry cluster associated with self-reported Caucasian donors. Typing coverage differed by locus: A, B, C, DRB1 and DQB1 were typed in roughly 620-630 donors, DQA1 in 522, DPA1 in around 580, and DPB1 in 472. In addition to the first cohort of 500 to 850 subjects, a separate validation cohort of 120 different subjects was used. Rather than drawing on any new phenotypic data, the later analysis identified candidate immune exposures from TCR beta sequences and the way those sequences occurred across donors. Alongside the repertoire data, information on donor age, sex, ethnicity and CMV serostatus was compiled. The study aimed to test whether cataloging public T cell receptors could reveal signatures of past pathogen exposure.

Libraries were made using the immunoSEQ multiplex PCR assay. For the multiplex PCR, a mixture combining 60 forward primers for TCR Vbeta segments and 13 reverse primers for TCR Jbeta segments was used. The CDR3 region of rearranged TCR beta genes was amplified from genomic DNA with a multiplex PCR assay. The amplified TCR beta libraries were sequenced on the Illumina HiSeq System as 87-base-pair reads. As for how the authors treated the data: In a later analysis, tens of millions of unique TCR beta chains were counted across the approximately 670 repertoires, and roughly 11 million of these chains were shared by at least two donors. Raw reads were error-corrected and collapsed into unique sequences by a nearest-neighbor algorithm in which closely related sequences were merged to remove PCR and sequencing errors. V, D and J gene segments were assigned by aligning CDR3 sequences to IMGT reference sequences. For a sequence to be retained, a match of at least six nucleotides was required to both a V gene segment and a J gene segment. A rearrangement counted as productive if the CDR3 had no stop codons and remained in frame with V and J, and every other rearrangement counted as non-productive. Following IMGT convention, CDR3 was defined as the stretch from the second conserved V-encoded cysteine up to the conserved J-encoded phenylalanine. The earlier analysis of about 640 of the donors excluded any sequence lacking an unambiguous match to a single V gene segment. In an earlier analysis of some 590 of the donors, V segments were called functional above 56.7% productive rearrangements and were called segregating when the between-donor standard deviation exceeded 5%. A statistical classification framework was developed to diagnose cytomegalovirus status using the catalog of TCR beta chain sequences. In a later analysis, TCR nucleotide sequences were compared against IMGT/GENE-DB human TR gene sequences so that V and J genes could be assigned. A later analysis assigned CDR3 sequences and most-parsimonious VDJ recombination scenarios with the TCRdist pipeline. In a later analysis, each TCR beta chain was defined by its CDR3 amino acid sequence together with its V-gene family, and reads lacking a unique V-gene family were excluded. A later analysis removed several hundred highly shared, low-generation-probability nucleotide sequences to deal with suspected cross-contamination and a sequencing artifact. For each public chain, a later analysis derived a clonal expansion index from normalized ranks of inferred template counts within each repertoire. In a later analysis, generation probabilities were computed using a VDJ recombination model fitted to out-of-frame rearrangements, and the results were checked against IGoR. In a later analysis, TCR-TCR, TCR-HLA and TCR-CMV co-occurrence was scored with hypergeometric tests, and a repertoire-size bias correction was applied to TCR pairs. In a later analysis, false discovery rates were estimated by permuting HLA or CMV assignments 20 times. In a later analysis, co-occurring TCRs were grouped with DBSCAN, and TCRdist sequence similarity was added when clustering was performed within HLA-allele-positive subsets. Repertoires with fewer than 30,000 or more than 120,000 public chains were left out of co-occurrence clustering, as were several repertoires with anomalous nucleotide sharing. TCRdb holds this immuneACCESS table with in-frame rearrangements only. Some clones are missing; in checked studies, unresolved V genes explain under half, and the rest has no known cause. The V and J calls and clone size were taken over from that table, and D and trimming were inferred from the DNA. The sample's records list around 140,000 clones. In total, the top ten clones hold around 1.5% of the sample.

To note about this clone: The antigen this receptor binds is unknown.

V is pared back by 4 bases and J by 8 bases, with 27 bases lying between the germline termini. The germline V gene specifies SGHTA as CDR1 and FQGTGA as CDR2. Measured from the cysteine to the phenylalanine, the CDR3 is 19 residues long. Only CDR3 DNA remains: 57 bases, in frame from the first base. Study-wide findings and limitations: In the study, some 160 TCR beta chains were listed as associated with cytomegalovirus. In a later genetic analysis, a missense DCLRE1C variant was associated with V-gene and J-gene trimming of TCR beta chains, and the association was replicated in an independent cohort. HLA typing was unavailable for some donors at each locus, so association tests used only the typed subset. In a later analysis, the rate of TCR association differed among HLA loci, with DRB1 alleles having the most associated TCRs and HLA-C alleles having the fewest. In a later analysis, more than 15,000 TCR beta sequences were associated with specific HLA alleles at a false discovery rate of 0.05. Three of the identified cytomegalovirus-associated TCR beta chains were confirmed in vitro to be specific for cytomegalovirus antigens. Because counts were too low, roughly 16 rarely observed V segments, including chromosome 9 orphons, were excluded from the earlier analysis of 500 to 700 of the donors. The presence/absence analyses assumed that sequencing depth was roughly uniform across donors, and that assumption may not be true. The only immune exposure information available for the cohort was CMV serostatus. Correlated functional status among segregating V segments might reflect linkage disequilibrium, but an unknown experimental factor could not be ruled out. The cohort was sequenced for TCR beta chains only, and without alpha or paired-chain data the features that could be detected were limited. It was suggested by the authors that the approach could potentially be generalized to other disease states and immunological phenotypes. Compared with the approximately 710-donor mean, donors in an Asian-associated ancestry cluster had fewer N-insertions in productive TCRs, according to a later genetic analysis. Compared with equally common non-associated chains, HLA-associated TCR beta chains in a later analysis were more clonally expanded and had lower generation probabilities. The 87-base-pair reads could not distinguish some IMGT-functional V segments, including TRBV6-2 and TRBV6-3, so those segments were excluded. While some public TCRs were present in many individuals, most TCR sequences turned up only very rarely across donors. The sequencing pipeline was judged likely to have produced a cluster of highly shared sequence variants as a technical artifact. A later analysis found that most CMV-associated TCR beta chains appeared HLA-restricted, with HLA associations seemingly driven largely by CMV exposure. In both the original and validation cohorts, the classifier was reported to diagnose cytomegalovirus status with high specificity and sensitivity. In an earlier analysis of fewer than 750 of the donors, most TCR beta V segments were observed in productive rearrangements about 90% or about 30% of the time, broadly matching IMGT annotations. A later analysis reported that several top co-occurrence clusters appeared linked to parvovirus B19, influenza, CMV and Epstein-Barr virus. Strong co-occurrence of HLA alleles, especially DR and DQ, made assigning TCR associations to individual alleles difficult. A further reported finding was that TCR beta sequences accurately predicted the HLA-A and HLA-B alleles for most subjects in the first cohort.

The cohort consisted of some 670 healthy bone marrow donors. Cohort members were all nominally healthy when sampled, although unrecorded immune exposures were likely present. The donor was CMV seronegative and was included in the group of a few hundred seronegative cohort members. A peripheral blood sample was collected from each donor, and TCR beta sequencing was performed on peripheral blood mononuclear cells. The Qiagen DNeasy Blood Extraction Kit was used to extract genomic DNA from the blood cell samples. The sequenced sample was PBMCs. The origin of this receptor is a middle-aged woman in good health and CMV-seronegative. Recombination linked TRBV7-3 to TRBJ1-6; the D region possibly corresponds to TRBD1 (5 bases align). The sequenced DNA: TGTGCCAGCAGCTCACGGGACTCAGGGTTGGGGGGTTCTTATTCACCCCTCCACTTT. This gives the protein CASSSRDSGLGGSYSPLHF.